This TCR beta chain is from a study of blood T cell repertoires in COVID-19. Study at large: Material from acute and convalescent COVID-19 was sourced from the United States, Italy and Spain.

CDR3 length: 13 residues. V lost 5 bases and J 5 bases, leaving 12 bases between the germline ends. Germline V CDR1 and CDR2: LNHDA, SQIVND (reference sequence). How the authors handled the data: Amplification of reference gene primers provided the estimated nucleated cell counts. Produced via immunoSEQ multiplex PCR; TCRdb's table is partial and in-frame only. V and J calls and clone size are copied from that table; D and trimming were computed from the DNA. The table shows about 250,000 clones, with about 90% occurring only once. V usage is TRBV19 and J usage is TRBJ1-2, with no clear D. The TCR originated in a man aged 18 to 29 with active or convalescent COVID-19. The sequencing sample was made of peripheral blood. The CDR3 here is CASSSGMLYGYTF. CDR3 DNA: TGTGCCAGTAGTTCCGGGATGCTATATGGCTACACCTTC.